Below are 12 T cell receptor beta chains sequenced from a single sample in a study of early T cells in non-severe SARS-CoV-2 infection. TCRdb processed the 5' RACE reads anew with MiXCR; each CDR3 protein has one entry. The repertoire includes about 36,000 distinct CDR3 sequences, roughly 6.8% of them detected once, and around 23% sits in the top ten. The source material was whole blood, sampled at baseline. The receptors were sampled from an adult who was a healthcare worker with PCR-confirmed SARS-CoV-2 infection or an uninfected control (not recorded which).

CDR3 residues: CAWKVAVLSPLHF. The DNA for the CDR3 is TGTGCCTGGAAAGTAGCGGTGCTTTCACCCCTCCACTTT. The V and J genes are TRBV30 and TRBJ1-6; D not certain. V was trimmed by 4 bases and J by 9 bases, leaving 13 bases between them. Germline CDR1 and CDR2: GTSNPN and SVGIG (reference sequence). The CDR3 is 13 amino acids.

This clonotype was picked up many times. The genes are TRBV27 and TRBJ2-7, with D unresolved. From germline, CDR1 is MNHEY and CDR2 SMNVEV (reference sequence). V was trimmed by 5 bases and J by 4 bases, leaving 12 bases between them. There are 13 residues in the CDR3. CDR3 coding DNA: TGTGCCAGCAGTCCCCTAACCGGTTACGAGCAGTACTTC. Amino acids: CASSPLTGYEQYF.

The table lists this clonotype with many counts. This chain links TRBV5-6 with TRBJ1-1; 8 nucleotides align to TRBD1. CDR3 length equals 15 residues. Germline V gene lookup returns CDR1 SGHDT and CDR2 YYEEEE. V lost 5 bases and J lost 2; bases outside the gene matches: 8. CDR3: CASRPPGQVNTEAFF. CDR3 nucleotides: TGTGCCAGCAGGCCTCCGGGACAGGTCAACACTGAAGCTTTCTTT.

As regards this clonotype: A read error may be the cause here, since a much bigger clone is one base away. This sequence joins TRBV7-9 and TRBJ2-1, with D possibly TRBD2 on 5 matching bases. This CDR3 contains 15 residues. Trimming shortened V by 7 bases and J by 7 bases, and 20 bases separated the two germline ends. Germline values: CDR1 SEHNR, CDR2 FQNEAQ (reference sequence). Here the CDR3 DNA reads TGTGCCAGCATCCCCGTGCCCGGGGTGAGAAATGAGCAGTTCTTC. Translation: CASIPVPGVRNEQFF.

This clonotype has only a few counts. The chain couples TRBV20-1 to TRBJ2-7, with TRBD1 as a possible D gene (6 bases). The V end lost 8 bases, the J end lost 9 bases, and 17 bases lay between the germline ends. Germline loops: CDR1 DFQATT, CDR2 SNEGSKA (reference sequence). CDR3 length: 11 amino acids. The CDR3: CSPKGDIGQYF. The CDR3 region has the DNA TGCAGTCCCAAGGGGGACATCGGGCAGTACTTC.

The rearrangement uses TRBV27 and TRBJ2-7; possible D gene TRBD2, 5 bases. Germline lookup yields CDR1 MNHEY and CDR2 SMNVEV (reference sequence). The germline V and J ends were trimmed by 6 bases and 0 bases, with 21 bases remaining between them. The CDR3 sequence is 17 residues long. The chain's CDR3 is CASSDLGGQPTSYEQYF. In DNA form, the CDR3 reads TGTGCCAGCAGCGACTTGGGCGGGCAGCCAACCTCCTACGAGCAGTACTTC.

The chain joins TRBV10-2 to TRBJ1-1; the D gene is possibly TRBD1 (5 bases). V dropped 5 bases and J dropped 0 bases, with 13 bases sitting between them. Germline V gene data show CDR1 as WSHSY and CDR2 as SAAADI. This CDR3 region has 15 residues. The CDR3 DNA follows: TGCGCCAGCAGTTCGACCGGGACCGTGAACACTGAAGCTTTCTTT. Protein: CASSSTGTVNTEAFF.

The chain combines TRBV7-2 with TRBJ1-1; 9 nucleotides align to TRBD1. The V segment lost 7 bases and the J segment 1 base; nucleotides outside the gene matches: 4. There are 14 residues in the CDR3. CDR1 and CDR2 (germline): SGHTA, FQGNSA. The DNA of the CDR3 is TGTGCCAGCATCCTGGACAGGGGGAACACTGAAGCTTTCTTT. This translates into CASILDRGNTEAFF.

This clonotype was recorded a few times. The J gene is TRBJ1-2, the V gene TRBV30, with a weak D call TRBD1 (6 bases). This CDR3 is 14 amino acids long. V lost 2 bases, J lost 8 bases, and 18 bases lay in between. CDR1 and CDR2 (germline): GTSNPN, SVGIG (reference sequence). The CDR3 sequence is CAWSLGGRAGGYTF. The CDR3 DNA sequence: TGTGCCTGGAGTCTTGGGGGCCGAGCTGGGGGCTACACCTTC.

This clonotype appeared many times. At one boundary the junction diverges from the germline segment, which might be a read error. The V gene is TRBV20-1, the J gene TRBJ2-4; either TRBD1 or TRBD2 may fit D (5 bases each). The CDR3 extends over 8 amino acids. Germline CDR1 is DFQATT and CDR2 is SNEGSKA (reference sequence). CDR3 nucleotides: TGCAGTGCTGGACGAGGGGACTTC. Translated, it gives CSAGRGDF.

This clonotype was seen many times. The CDR3 loop reads CASSPGQVGGYEQYF. The CDR3, as DNA: TGTGCCAGCAGCCCAGGACAGGTTGGGGGCTACGAGCAGTACTTC. The V gene is TRBV7-3, the J gene TRBJ2-7; 7 nucleotides align to TRBD1. The CDR3 covers 15 residues. V shed 5 bases, J shed 3 bases, and the junction held 10 bases outside the gene matches. Per the germline V gene, CDR1 is SGHTA and CDR2 is FQGTGA.

This chain joins TRBV28 and TRBJ2-3, with unresolved D. The CDR3 extends over 12 amino acids. The V gene lost 5 bases and the J gene lost 2 bases, with 5 bases spanning the gap. Germline V gene data show CDR1 as MDHEN and CDR2 as SYDVKM. Here the CDR3 DNA reads TGTGCCAGCAGTGAGTACACAGATACGCAGTATTTT. It encodes CASSEYTDTQYF.